This TCR beta chain was sequenced for a study of T cells in Graves' hyperthyroidism and ophthalmopathy. The CDR3 runs to 15 residues. Germline V CDR1 and CDR2: LGHDT, YNNKEL (reference sequence). Trimming shortened V by 7 bases and J by 3 bases, and 15 bases separated the two germline ends. The TCR beta CDR3 regions underwent amplification using RNA transcripts as the source. RT-PCR in the first round (using the HTBI primer set) targeted the TCR CDR3. TCRdb itself ran the multiplex PCR reads through MiXCR, one entry per CDR3 protein. The sample has 540,000 or so distinct CDR3 sequences; 15% to 19% are singletons. This clonotype was seen a few times. Its antigen is as yet unknown. General study results and limits: Most clonotypes expanded in thyroid above 0.001 were likewise present in blood.

Graves' hyperthyroidism was deemed stable given no ophthalmopathy progression within 18 months. It was uncontrolled infection, other autoimmune disease, pregnancy or lactation that excluded patients. Material: blood. This chain connects TRBV3-1 to TRBJ2-2; D unclear. The receptor comes from a woman aged 25-40 years with Graves' hyperthyroidism. The CDR3 coding sequence is TGTGCCAGCAAAGGGCCAGGAGACTACACCGGGGAGCTGTTTTTT. Residues: CASKGPGDYTGELFF.